This T cell receptor (beta chain) was obtained from a study of blood T cell repertoires in COVID-19. Background on the study: Both acute and convalescent COVID-19 samples were obtained from the United States, Italy and Spain. From T cells, B-cell-depleted T cells, or PBMCs came the material, which was cDNA or gDNA.

Within the 2 weeks before study entry, each person in the exposed group met a COVID-19 case. Profiled with immunoSEQ multiplex PCR; TCRdb holds only in-frame clones, not every one. The sample shows about 64,000 clones, about 75% of them seen only once. Per the germline V gene, CDR1 is MNHEY and CDR2 is SMNVEV (reference sequence). The length of the CDR3 is 15 residues. Trimming left V 4 bases short and J 0 bases short, with 10 bases between. This clone is a singleton in its sample. The material sequenced was PBMCs or T cells enriched from blood (not recorded which). This TCR derives from a woman between 55 and 75 years old who had been exposed to COVID-19. The rearrangement joins TRBV27 to TRBJ2-4, with a weak D call TRBD1 (6 bases). CDR3 region: CASSSRDKAKNIQYF. For the CDR3, the DNA is TGTGCCAGCAGTTCCCGGGACAAAGCCAAAAACATTCAGTACTTC.